A selection of T cell receptor beta chains follows, all from one sample in a study of cytomegalovirus exposure and HLA in healthy donors. TCRdb keeps only in-frame clones here, not all; method: immunoSEQ multiplex PCR. The sample holds some 130,000 clones. The sequenced sample was PBMCs. The receptors here all came from a woman in her 40s in good health and CMV-seropositive. Both conserved end residues are part of each CDR3. The D gene is left open where the match is weak.

d_call j_call v_call cdr3_nt cdr3_aa
TRBD1 TRBJ2-2 TRBV30 TGTGCCTGGAATCCAAGGGGACAGGCGACCGGGGAGCTGTTTTTT CAWNPRGQATGELFF
. TRBJ2-7 TRBV5-1 TGCGCCAGCAGCGAACGGCCCAATGGAGGCGAGCAGTACTTC CASSERPNGGEQYF
. TRBJ2-1 TRBV5-1 TGCGCCAGCAGCCAAGGAGGTGTGGCTGACGAGCAGTTCTTC CASSQGGVADEQFF
TRBD2 TRBJ2-3 TRBV5-1 TGCGCCAGCAGCCTGAGGACTAGCGGGAGTTCGAGGACAGATACGCAGTATTTT CASSLRTSGSSRTDTQYF
. TRBJ1-1 TRBV5-1 TGCGCCAGCAGCCCGACGACAGCCACTGAAGCTTTCTTT CASSPTTATEAFF
. TRBJ2-1 TRBV6-6 TGTGCCAGCAGTGGGAGCGGAGGCCCCTACAATGAGCAGTTCTTC CASSGSGGPYNEQFF
. TRBJ1-5 TRBV19 TGTGCCAGTAACCACGGCGGGGATAGCAATCAGCCCCAGCATTTT CASNHGGDSNQPQHF
. TRBJ1-1 TRBV9 TGTGCCAGCAGCGTAGGAGGGCACATGAACACTGAAGCTTTCTTT CASSVGGHMNTEAFF
TRBD1 TRBJ2-2 TRBV27 TGTGCCAGCAGTTCCAGGGGGCGCTGGACCGGGGAGCTGTTTTTT CASSSRGRWTGELFF
. TRBJ1-2 TRBV9 TGTGCCAGCAGCGGAACAGATACAGGGTTCTATGGCTACACCTTC CASSGTDTGFYGYTF
. TRBJ2-3 TRBV7-9 TGTGCCAGCAGCTTAGCGGGGCCAGATACGCAGTATTTT CASSLAGPDTQYF
TRBD1 TRBJ2-7 TRBV5-4 TGTGCCAGCAGCAGGGACAGGGGCTCGGAGCAGTACTTC CASSRDRGSEQYF
TRBD1 TRBJ2-5 TRBV10-3 TGTGCCATCAGGGACAGGGTACAAGAGACCCAGTACTTC CAIRDRVQETQYF
. TRBJ1-1 TRBV6-5 TGTGCCAGCAGTTACTCTGGAGGGAACACTGAAGCTTTCTTT CASSYSGGNTEAFF
. TRBJ2-7 TRBV9 TGTGCCAGCAGCGTAGTTCGGGACTCCTACGAGCAGTACTTC CASSVVRDSYEQYF
. TRBJ2-1 TRBV10-3 TGTGCCTCCGAGGGGGAACCCTCCTACAATGAGCAGTTCTTC CASEGEPSYNEQFF
. TRBJ1-1 TRBV7-2 TGTGCCAGCAGCTTAGATCACAGGCAGGGGGCTTTCTTT CASSLDHRQGAFF
TRBD1 TRBJ2-7 TRBV10-3 TGTGCCTCCGGCGCGGGGCAGGGGGCGAGTAAGCAGTACTTC CASGAGQGASKQYF
TRBD2 TRBJ2-1 TRBV7-9 TGTGCCAGCAGCTTAGGACTAGCGGGAGGGTACAATGAGCAGTTCTTC CASSLGLAGGYNEQFF
. TRBJ1-1 TRBV2 TGTGCCAGCAGTGAGGGCCGGGGTGAGTTGCCTGAAGCTTTCTTT CASSEGRGELPEAFF
. TRBJ1-1 TRBV19 TGTGCCACCTCGGGAAGCACAGCTCCATTTGAAGCTTTCTTT CATSGSTAPFEAFF
TRBD1 TRBJ2-7 TRBV28 TGTGCCACCTTGGACAGGGTGACCTACGAGCAGTACTTC CATLDRVTYEQYF
. TRBJ1-4 TRBV28 TGTGCCAGCAGTCGCAGCGGGGACGAAAAACTGTTTTTT CASSRSGDEKLFF
. TRBJ1-5 TRBV19 TGTGCCAGTAGTATTCGGGGGGGTAGGAGCAATCAGCCCCAGCATTTT CASSIRGGRSNQPQHF
. TRBJ1-1 TRBV14 TGTGCCAGCAGCCACGCGTATAAGGGGCTCCGAATGAACACTGAAGCTTTCTTT CASSHAYKGLRMNTEAFF
. TRBJ1-2 TRBV5-1 TGCGCCAGCAGCTTGGACAGGGCGGGCTACACCTTC CASSLDRAGYTF
TRBD2 TRBJ2-1 TRBV7-8 TGTGCCAGCAGCTTCGGACTAGCGGGAGGTGAAGAGCAGTTCTTC CASSFGLAGGEEQFF
TRBD1 TRBJ1-1 TRBV5-6 TGTGCCAGCAGTTTTAGGGGGCGCCTTGAAGCTTTCTTT CASSFRGRLEAFF
. TRBJ1-1 TRBV27 TGTGCCAGCAGTTGGGGAGGAACTGAAGCTTTCTTT CASSWGGTEAFF
. TRBJ2-6 TRBV25-1 TGTGCCAGCATAAAATCTGGGGCCAACGTCCTGACTTTC CASIKSGANVLTF
TRBD2 TRBJ2-3 TRBV7-2 TGTGCCAGCAGCTTCACTAGCGGGAGGGGAACAGATACGCAGTATTTT CASSFTSGRGTDTQYF
. TRBJ1-1 TRBV28 TGTGCCAGCAGTTTGGAGTTACCGCACACTGAAGCTTTCTTT CASSLELPHTEAFF
. TRBJ2-1 TRBV18 TGTGCCAGCTCACCGACTAGTCTTAACAATGAGCAGTTCTTC CASSPTSLNNEQFF
. TRBJ2-1 TRBV28 TGTGCCAGCAGTACCAGGAGGGTGCCTAGCTCCTACAATGAGCAGTTCTTC CASSTRRVPSSYNEQFF
. TRBJ1-4 TRBV29-1 TGCAGCGTTGAGGTGACCGGGGCTAATGAAAAACTGTTTTTT CSVEVTGANEKLFF
. TRBJ2-5 TRBV21-1 TGTGCCAGCAGCAAAGAAGGGAGGGATGGGGGGCAATGGGGGACCCAGTACTTC CASSKEGRDGGQWGTQYF
TRBD1 TRBJ1-5 TRBV7-8 TGTGCCAGCAGCGAAGGGACAGGGGATTGGGGCAATCAGCCCCAGCATTTT CASSEGTGDWGNQPQHF
. TRBJ2-7 TRBV10-1 TGCGCCAGCAGTGAGTCGGGCAGTTACGAGCAGTACTTC CASSESGSYEQYF
TRBD1 TRBJ1-1 TRBV13 TGTGCCAGCAGCACAGGGGGCGGTGGTACTGAAGCTTTCTTT CASSTGGGGTEAFF
. TRBJ2-7 TRBV19 TGTGCCAGTAGTATAGGGCCCTACGAGCAGTACTTC CASSIGPYEQYF
TRBD2 TRBJ2-1 TRBV10-3 TGTGCCATCAGTGAGTCGGGGGTAGCGGGAGGGACTGAGCAGTTCTTC CAISESGVAGGTEQFF